The rows below give T cell receptor beta chains drawn from one sample of a study of cytomegalovirus exposure and HLA in healthy donors. Clones were read by immunoSEQ multiplex PCR, and TCRdb kept only the in-frame ones, dropping some. The sample lists 110,000 or so clones, 70% to 80% occurring once. Specimen: PBMCs. The receptor set was obtained from a woman aged 45-65 years in good health and CMV-seropositive. The CDR3 runs from the conserved cysteine through the conserved F or W. Fields, in order: clone size, V gene, J gene, D gene, CDR3 DNA, CDR3 protein. A D gene is named only where the DNA matches it firmly. Only part of the rows carry a size: once, few, many, or a class if the clone is expanded.

size: few; V: TRBV7-9; J: TRBJ2-1; D: TRBD1; DNA: TGTGCCAGCAGCGAACAGGGGTACAATGAGCAGTTCTTC; CDR3: CASSEQGYNEQFF
size: -; V: TRBV11-2; J: TRBJ1-6; D: -; DNA: TGTGCCAGCAGCTCCACAGGGTTGCATTCACCCCTCCACTTT; CDR3: CASSSTGLHSPLHF
size: -; V: TRBV5-4; J: TRBJ2-1; D: -; DNA: TGTGCCAGCAGCCCGGGGAGCTCCTACAATGAGCAGTTCTTC; CDR3: CASSPGSSYNEQFF
size: -; V: TRBV2; J: TRBJ1-5; D: TRBD1; DNA: TGTGCCAGCAGTGAAACCCGGGACAGCCAGCAGCATTTT; CDR3: CASSETRDSQQHF
size: -; V: TRBV5-1; J: TRBJ1-6; D: -; DNA: TGCGCCAGCAGCCCCGGGTATAATTCACCCCTCCACTTT; CDR3: CASSPGYNSPLHF
size: -; V: TRBV9; J: TRBJ1-2; D: -; DNA: TGTGCCAGCAGCGTTTCGGGGAAAGACTATGGCTACACCTTC; CDR3: CASSVSGKDYGYTF
size: -; V: TRBV5-4; J: TRBJ1-2; D: TRBD1; DNA: TGTGCCAGCAGCTCGGGACAGGCTACCTATGGCTACACCTTC; CDR3: CASSSGQATYGYTF
size: -; V: TRBV29-1; J: TRBJ1-1; D: TRBD1; DNA: TGCAGCGTTGGACAGGGCGTAACGATGACTGAAGCTTTCTTT; CDR3: CSVGQGVTMTEAFF
size: -; V: TRBV5-4; J: TRBJ1-2; D: TRBD1; DNA: TGTGCCAGCAGCTCCGCCGGGACAGGGTTCTATGGCTACACCTTC; CDR3: CASSSAGTGFYGYTF
size: -; V: TRBV10-1; J: TRBJ1-4; D: -; DNA: TGCGCCAGCAGTCCTAGCCGGATAAAACTGTTTTTT; CDR3: CASSPSRIKLFF
size: -; V: TRBV5-4; J: TRBJ2-1; D: -; DNA: TGTGCCAGCAGCTTGGGAGGGGGAGGGTCCTACAATGAGCAGTTCTTC; CDR3: CASSLGGGGSYNEQFF
size: -; V: TRBV29-1; J: TRBJ1-3; D: -; DNA: TGCAGCGCTCGCTCTGGAAACACCATATATTTT; CDR3: CSARSGNTIYF
size: -; V: TRBV2; J: TRBJ2-3; D: TRBD2; DNA: TGTGCCAGCAGTGAAAGATCTAGCGGGAGAGATACGCAGTATTTT; CDR3: CASSERSSGRDTQYF
size: -; V: TRBV5-1; J: TRBJ1-2; D: -; DNA: TGCGCCAGCAGCTTGGTCAGGGATGGCTATGGCTACACCTTC; CDR3: CASSLVRDGYGYTF
size: -; V: TRBV30; J: TRBJ1-4; D: -; DNA: TGTGCCTGGAAGGAGGGGCTCAATGAAAAACTGTTTTTT; CDR3: CAWKEGLNEKLFF
size: once; V: TRBV5-1; J: TRBJ2-3; D: TRBD1; DNA: TGCGCCAGCAGCCCCGACCTGACAGGGGCAGATACGCAGTATTTT; CDR3: CASSPDLTGADTQYF
size: -; V: TRBV5-1; J: TRBJ2-1; D: TRBD1; DNA: TGCGCCAGCAGCCCAAGGACAGGGGGCGATGAGCAGTTCTTC; CDR3: CASSPRTGGDEQFF